Below, one TCR beta chain is given with its context. These data come from a study of CD8 T cells in Susac syndrome. The study sequenced TCR beta in blood CD8+ and CD4+ T cells. The authors negatively isolated CD8+ and CD4+ T cells and FACS-enriched TEMRA cells. Trimming removed 9 bases at V and 8 bases at J, with 19 bases between. The CDR3 runs 13 residues. The germline gives CDR1 MGHRA, CDR2 YSYEKL. An amount of RNA that ranged from about 0.45 to 1 ug was reverse transcribed with random hexamers. Multiplex immunoSEQ PCR targeted 54 Vbeta and 13 Jbeta TCR beta segments. TCRdb reprocessed the immunoSEQ multiplex PCR reads via MiXCR and lists one record per CDR3 protein. In the table there are about 89,000 distinct CDR3 sequences, roughly 93% of which are singletons.

Sequenced input: CD8+ T cells from PBMCs. The chain recombines TRBV4-1 with TRBJ1-2; possibly TRBD1 for D (6 bases). The clonotype comes from a human donor in good health. The CDR3 nucleotides are TGCGCCAGTACAGGATTGGGGGGCGAGGGCTACACCTTC. Translating it yields CASTGLGGEGYTF.